This T cell receptor (beta chain) was recovered during a study of blood T cells in healthy people across ages. Study findings and constraints: The fall in TCR beta diversity per million T cells was roughly linear with age.

Trimming removed 5 bases from V and 5 bases from J, with 18 bases in between. CDR3 size: 15 residues. Germline CDR1 reads MNHEY; CDR2 reads SMNVEV (reference sequence). A sample-barcoded 5' primer and a J-beta primer mix were used in a second PCR of roughly 7 to 12 cycles. Every single cDNA molecule received a tag from a template-switch adaptor with 12 random nucleotides. Each CDR3 protein gets one entry after TCRdb re-called the 5' RACE reads with MiXCR. The data hold some 1.5 million distinct CDR3 sequences, with 40% to 45% observed a single time. The study drew donors from healthy Caucasian individuals in Russia aged roughly 6 to 95. As for this clonotype: The antigen is undetermined.

V usage is TRBV27 and J usage is TRBJ1-1; D is unclear. The sequence came from a woman younger than 35 in good health. The sequenced sample consisted of blood. The CDR3 loop reads CASSGMIGVGTEAFF. The CDR3 region has the DNA TGTGCCAGCAGTGGGATGATCGGGGTCGGGACTGAAGCTTTCTTT.